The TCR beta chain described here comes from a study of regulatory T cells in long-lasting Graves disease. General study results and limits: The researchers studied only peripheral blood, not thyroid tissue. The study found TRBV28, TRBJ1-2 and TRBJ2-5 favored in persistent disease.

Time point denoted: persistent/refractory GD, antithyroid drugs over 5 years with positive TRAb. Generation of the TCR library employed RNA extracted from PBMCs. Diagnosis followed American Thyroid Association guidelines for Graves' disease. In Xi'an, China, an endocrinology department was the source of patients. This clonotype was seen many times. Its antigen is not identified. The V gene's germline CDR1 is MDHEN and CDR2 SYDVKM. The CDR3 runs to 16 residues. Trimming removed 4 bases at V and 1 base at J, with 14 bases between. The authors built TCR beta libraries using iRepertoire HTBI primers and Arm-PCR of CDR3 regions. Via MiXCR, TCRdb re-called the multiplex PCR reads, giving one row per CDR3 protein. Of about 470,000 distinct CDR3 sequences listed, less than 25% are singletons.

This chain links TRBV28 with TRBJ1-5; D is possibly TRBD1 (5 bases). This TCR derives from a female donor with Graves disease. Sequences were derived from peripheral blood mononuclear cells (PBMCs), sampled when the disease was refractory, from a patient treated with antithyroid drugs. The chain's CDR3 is CASSSHQGASNQPQHF. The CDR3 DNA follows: TGTGCCAGCAGTTCGCATCAGGGAGCCAGCAATCAGCCCCAGCATTTT.